This T cell receptor beta chain emerged from a study of CD8+ T cells in alopecia areata (dated by TCRdb to between 2018 and 2020). Background for the entire study: The treated patients, all with moderate-to-severe alopecia areata, were enrolled in an open-label pilot trial of oral tofacitinib given at 5 to 10 mg twice daily. TCRbeta CDR3 regions were amplified by immunoSEQ multiplex PCR using 35 Vbeta forward and 13 Jbeta reverse primers. The RNA source kit depended on sample type: the PAXgene miRNA kit for fixed scalp, the miRNeasy kit for PBMCs, and the RNeasy kit for mouse skin. Biopsies were taken from tofacitinib-treated patients at baseline and at 4 and 24 weeks of treatment, and a later scalp biopsy was taken in several of the tofacitinib-treated patients. For the treated patients, the SALT score, which quantifies what percentage of scalp surface area is affected, served as the measure of disease severity. In both human patients and the C3H/HeJ mouse model, the study applied high-throughput TCRbeta sequencing to look at T cell clonal expansion in alopecia areata. Clonality in the scalp was compared among normal scalp (n=4), patchy alopecia areata scalp (n=8), and alopecia totalis/universalis scalp (n=8). In humans, TCRbeta sequencing was performed on scalp tissue and on sorted CD4+ and CD8+ peripheral blood T cells from healthy controls and from patients with patchy or totalis/universalis alopecia areata. Tofacitinib was given for 6 to 18 months, followed by 6 months of follow-up off drug to assess delayed response and recurrence.

Libraries were built with the immunoSEQ multiplex PCR assay. For TCR sequencing, RNA was extracted from every sample and reverse transcribed into cDNA to serve as template. First-strand cDNA was synthesized with SuperScript III using a 2:1 mix of oligo-dT and random hexamers. A synthetic immune receptor repertoire was used to gauge amplification bias, and whatever bias remained was removed computationally. In the authors' own workflow: Raw reads were preprocessed to remove errors, and CDR3 was defined by IMGT conventions from the conserved cysteine to phenylalanine. Clonality was calculated as 1 minus Shannon entropy normalized by log2 of the number of productive unique TCRs. Scalp TCRbeta sequences were cross-referenced with sorted blood CD4 and CD8 repertoires so that the CD4 or CD8 identity of scalp clones could be inferred. Not all clones reach the TCRdb copy of this immuneACCESS table, which keeps in-frame sequences only. Checked studies attribute under half of the gap to unresolved V genes and leave the rest unexplained. Clonal size and the V and J genes are those of that table, whereas D and trimming came from the DNA. Across this sample there are around 190,000 clones, with roughly 60% seen only once. The leading ten clones occupy approximately 1% of the sample.

The paper's findings and limits, for the study overall: TCR sequences shared between patients were less clear than in mice, possibly partly because of HLA diversity in the patient population. The treated cohort was small, with a single nonresponder, so links between baseline CD8+ expansion and response need larger studies. During tofacitinib treatment, many expanded lesional clones stuck around in both scalp and blood, and this persistence may partly explain why relapse happens after treatment is stopped. Scalp clonality and the number of expanded CD8+ clones among the top 100 scalp clones were significantly decreased by tofacitinib. Resident alphabeta T cells in normal human skin are also sequenced, complicating scalp TCR repertoire analysis, unlike mouse skin dominated by gammadelta T cells. Higher clonality and more expanded CD8+ clones were observed in lesional scalp than in normal scalp, particularly in alopecia totalis/universalis, a finding suggestive of antigenic drive.

Interpreted using the paper, the time point label stands for: less than 30 weeks on oral tofacitinib. The label giving this sample's treatment or condition can be read as: oral pan-JAK inhibitor, 5-10 mg twice daily. Lesional scalp punch biopsies and peripheral blood were obtained from alopecia areata patients. PBMCs were isolated by density centrifugation and stained for CD3, CD4 and CD8, and CD4+ and CD8+ T cells were sorted on a FACSAria. Turning to this clone: It lacks a known antigen. Nothing much larger sits one base from this clone, and base qualities are not available.

Taken from the germline V gene, the CDR1 and CDR2 loops are SQVTM and ANQGSEA. Including cysteine and phenylalanine, the CDR3 has 15 amino acids. CDR3 DNA is the only sequence kept; it has 45 bases, read in frame from the first base. V has 2 bases trimmed and J has 3 bases trimmed; junction bases matching no gene number 10. This sample comprised CD4+ T cells sorted from blood, obtained at week 24, from a patient treated with tofacitinib. In this chain, TRBV29-1 is recombined with TRBJ2-7, with 7 central nucleotides matching TRBD1. This clonotype originated in a human donor with alopecia areata. The sequenced DNA: TGCAGCGTTGAAAGGTCTCGGCAGGGGGTCTACGAGCAGTACTTC. It codes for CSVERSRQGVYEQYF.